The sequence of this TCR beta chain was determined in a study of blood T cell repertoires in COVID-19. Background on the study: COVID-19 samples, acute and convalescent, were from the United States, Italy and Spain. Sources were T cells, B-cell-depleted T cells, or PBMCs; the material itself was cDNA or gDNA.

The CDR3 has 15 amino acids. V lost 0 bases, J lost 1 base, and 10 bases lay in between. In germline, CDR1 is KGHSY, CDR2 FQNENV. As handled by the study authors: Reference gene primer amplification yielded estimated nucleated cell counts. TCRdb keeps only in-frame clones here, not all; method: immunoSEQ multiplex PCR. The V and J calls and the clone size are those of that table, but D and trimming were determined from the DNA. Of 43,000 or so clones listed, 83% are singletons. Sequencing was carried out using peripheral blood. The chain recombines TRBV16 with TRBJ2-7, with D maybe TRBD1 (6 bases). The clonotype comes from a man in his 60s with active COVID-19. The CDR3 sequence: CASSQSAGASYEQYF. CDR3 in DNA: TGTGCCAGCAGCCAATCAGCAGGGGCGTCCTACGAGCAGTACTTC. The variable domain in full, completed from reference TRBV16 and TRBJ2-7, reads GEEVAQTPKHLVRGEGQKAKLYCAPIKGHSYVFWYQQVLKNEFKFLISFQNENVFDETGMPKERFSAKCLPNSPCSLEIQATKLEDSAVYFCASSQSAGASYEQYFGPGTRLTVT.